Sequencing of this T cell receptor beta chain was carried out in a study of blood T cell repertoires in COVID-19. As for the study in general: T cells, B-cell-depleted T cells, or PBMCs supplied cDNA or gDNA.

Here immunoSEQ multiplex PCR was the method, and the copy in TCRdb shows in-frame clones only, minus some. The profile shows 150,000 or so clones, roughly 84% of them singletons. In germline, CDR1 is MNHEY, CDR2 SVGEGT. Trimming removed 1 base from V and 5 bases from J, with 8 bases in between. The CDR3 is 13 residues long. This rearrangement joins TRBV6-2 or TRBV6-3 to TRBJ1-2; D is perhaps TRBD1 (5 bases). Sequenced input: PBMCs or T cells enriched from blood (not recorded which). This clonotype was obtained from a man between 65 and 79 years old who had been exposed to COVID-19. CDR3 nucleotide sequence: TGTGCCAGCAGTTACTACGCAGGGTATGGCTACACCTTC. This gives the protein CASSYYAGYGYTF.